This is a list of T cell receptor beta chains from one sample in a study of T cell responses to AZD1222 COVID-19 vaccine. Assay: immunoSEQ multiplex PCR; the TCRdb copy retains only in-frame clones and omits some. The repertoire holds over 95,000 clones, roughly nine tenths seen once, with approximately 4.2% in the top ten. Specimen: peripheral blood, collected on day 0 of AZD1222 vaccination. These TCRs come from an adult in good health. Both conserved end residues are part of each CDR3. Each record gives: V gene, clone size, CDR3 protein. Rows give clone size only sometimes, using once, few, many, or a class for an expanded clone.

TRBV29-1 . CSVVWAIQETQYF
TRBV13 . CASSSRKTNEKLFF
TRBV5-4 . CASSSGDRPNQPQHF
TRBV5-1 . CASSLRPGGNTIYF
TRBV6-5 . CASSSWDRGNEQYF
TRBV28 . CASSLWREISGNTIYF
TRBV28 . CASIPPGAYGYTF
TRBV19 . CASMEANSNQPQHF
TRBV5-6 . CASSLGTGALRDEQFF
TRBV10-1 . CASRKTGTADTGELFF
TRBV6-5 . CASSYSELYYQETQYF
TRBV27 . CASSLSGLSNQPQHF
TRBV13 medium-sized CASRRRGDGKSGANVLTF
TRBV5-4 . CASSLNLRSGGETQYF
TRBV7-9 . CASSPGGTNEKLFF
TRBV6-5 . CASKAGLGNEKLFF
TRBV7-2 once CASSPGLAGGTTQYF
TRBV19 . CASSIWADGTSNYGYTF
TRBV5-1 . CASSLRGAGELFF
TRBV10-3 . CAISEAGQITEAFF
TRBV6-5 . CASRQGRTNTGELFF
TRBV4-1 . CASSQVSGSYEQYF
TRBV3-1/TRBV3-2 . CASSQGASFGASSYEQYF
TRBV4-2 . CASSQTPKGWETQYF
TRBV9 once CASSLSGRDTEAFF